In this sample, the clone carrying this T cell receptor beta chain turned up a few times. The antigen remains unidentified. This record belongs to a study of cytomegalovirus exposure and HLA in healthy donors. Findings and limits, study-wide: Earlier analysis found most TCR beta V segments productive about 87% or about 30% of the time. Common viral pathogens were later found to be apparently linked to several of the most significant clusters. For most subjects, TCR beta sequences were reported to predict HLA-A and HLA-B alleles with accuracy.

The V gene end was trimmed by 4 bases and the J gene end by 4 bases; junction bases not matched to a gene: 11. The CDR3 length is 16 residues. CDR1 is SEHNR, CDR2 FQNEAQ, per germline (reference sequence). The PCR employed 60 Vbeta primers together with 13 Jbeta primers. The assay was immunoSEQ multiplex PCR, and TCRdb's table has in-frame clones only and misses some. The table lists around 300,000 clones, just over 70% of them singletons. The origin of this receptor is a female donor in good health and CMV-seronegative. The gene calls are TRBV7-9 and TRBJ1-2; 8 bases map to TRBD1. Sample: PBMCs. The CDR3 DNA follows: TGTGCCAGCAGCTCCCCTGGGGCAGGGGGCGGCTATGGCTACACCTTC. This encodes CASSSPGAGGGYGYTF.